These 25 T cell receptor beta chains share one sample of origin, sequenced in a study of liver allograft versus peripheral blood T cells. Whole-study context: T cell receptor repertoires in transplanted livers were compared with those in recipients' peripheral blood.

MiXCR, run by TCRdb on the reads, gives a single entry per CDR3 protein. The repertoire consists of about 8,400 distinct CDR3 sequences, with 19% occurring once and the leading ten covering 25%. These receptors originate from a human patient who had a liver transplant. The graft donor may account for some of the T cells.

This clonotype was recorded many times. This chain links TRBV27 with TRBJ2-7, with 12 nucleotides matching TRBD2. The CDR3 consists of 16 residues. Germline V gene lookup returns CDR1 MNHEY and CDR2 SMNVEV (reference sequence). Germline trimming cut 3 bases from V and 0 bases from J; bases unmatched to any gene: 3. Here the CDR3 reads CASSFTSGGTSYEQYF. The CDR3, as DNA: TGTGCCAGCAGTTTCACTAGCGGGGGGACCTCCTACGAGCAGTACTTC.

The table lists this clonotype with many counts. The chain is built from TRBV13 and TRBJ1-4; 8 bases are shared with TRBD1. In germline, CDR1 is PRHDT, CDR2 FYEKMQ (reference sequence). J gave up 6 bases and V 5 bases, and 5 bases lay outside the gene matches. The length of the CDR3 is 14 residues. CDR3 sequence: CASSLDRGDEKLFF. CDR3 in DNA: TGTGCCAGCAGCCTCGACAGGGGAGATGAAAAACTGTTTTTT.

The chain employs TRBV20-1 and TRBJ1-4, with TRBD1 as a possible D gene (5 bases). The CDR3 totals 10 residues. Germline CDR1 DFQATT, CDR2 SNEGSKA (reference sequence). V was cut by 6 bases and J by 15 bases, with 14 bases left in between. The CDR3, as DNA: TGCAGTGCCTACGGGAGGGGTTTGTTTTTT. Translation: CSAYGRGLFF.

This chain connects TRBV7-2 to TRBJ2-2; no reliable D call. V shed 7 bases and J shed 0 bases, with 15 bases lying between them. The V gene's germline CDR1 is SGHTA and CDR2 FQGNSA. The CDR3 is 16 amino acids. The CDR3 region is CASTPFRRTNTGELFF. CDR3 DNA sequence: TGTGCCAGCACCCCATTCCGCCGGACGAACACCGGGGAGCTGTTTTTT.

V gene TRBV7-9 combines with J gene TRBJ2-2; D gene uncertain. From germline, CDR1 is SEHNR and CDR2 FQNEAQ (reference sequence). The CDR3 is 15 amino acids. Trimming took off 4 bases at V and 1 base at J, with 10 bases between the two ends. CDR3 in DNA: TGTGCCAGCAGCTCTAGAGTAAGGAACACCGGGGAGCTGTTTTTT. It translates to CASSSRVRNTGELFF.

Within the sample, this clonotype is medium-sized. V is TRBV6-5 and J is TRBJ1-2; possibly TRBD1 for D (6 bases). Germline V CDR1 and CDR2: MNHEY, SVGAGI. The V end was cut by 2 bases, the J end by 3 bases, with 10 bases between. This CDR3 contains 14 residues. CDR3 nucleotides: TGTGCCAGCAGTTACCGGGGGGCCCACTATGGCTACACCTTC. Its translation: CASSYRGAHYGYTF.

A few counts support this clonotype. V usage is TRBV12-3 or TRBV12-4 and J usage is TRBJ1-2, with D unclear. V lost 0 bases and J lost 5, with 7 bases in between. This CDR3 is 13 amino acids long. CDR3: CASSLAPHYGYTF. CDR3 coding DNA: TGTGCCAGCAGTTTAGCCCCACATTATGGCTACACCTTC.

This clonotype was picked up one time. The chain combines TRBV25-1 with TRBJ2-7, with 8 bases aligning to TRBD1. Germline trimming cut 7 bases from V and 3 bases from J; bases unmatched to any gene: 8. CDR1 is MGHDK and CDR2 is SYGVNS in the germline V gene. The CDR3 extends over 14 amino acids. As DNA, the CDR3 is TGTGCCAGCACCCCCTCGGACAGGGACTACGAGCAGTACTTC. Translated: CASTPSDRDYEQYF.

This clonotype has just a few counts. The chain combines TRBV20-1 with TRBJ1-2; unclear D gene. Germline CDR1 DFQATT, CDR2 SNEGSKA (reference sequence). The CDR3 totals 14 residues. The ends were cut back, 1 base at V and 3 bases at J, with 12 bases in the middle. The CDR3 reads CSARVPVFHYGYTF. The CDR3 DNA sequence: TGCAGTGCTAGAGTTCCGGTCTTTCACTATGGCTACACCTTC.

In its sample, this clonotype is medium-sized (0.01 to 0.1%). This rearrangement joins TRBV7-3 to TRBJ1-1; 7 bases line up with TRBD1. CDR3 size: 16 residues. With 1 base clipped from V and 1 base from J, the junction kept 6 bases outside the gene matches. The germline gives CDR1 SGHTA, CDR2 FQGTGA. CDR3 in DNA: TGTGCCAGCAGCTTAATGGGGCCAGGGGGGAACACTGAAGCTTTCTTT. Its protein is CASSLMGPGGNTEAFF.

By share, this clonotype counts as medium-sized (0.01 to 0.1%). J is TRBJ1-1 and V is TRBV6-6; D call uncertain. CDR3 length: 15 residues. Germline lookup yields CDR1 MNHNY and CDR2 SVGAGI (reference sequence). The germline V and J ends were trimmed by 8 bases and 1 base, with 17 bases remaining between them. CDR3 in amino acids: CASLGFGLTNTEAFF. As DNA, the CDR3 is TGTGCCAGCCTGGGGTTTGGACTGACGAACACTGAAGCTTTCTTT.

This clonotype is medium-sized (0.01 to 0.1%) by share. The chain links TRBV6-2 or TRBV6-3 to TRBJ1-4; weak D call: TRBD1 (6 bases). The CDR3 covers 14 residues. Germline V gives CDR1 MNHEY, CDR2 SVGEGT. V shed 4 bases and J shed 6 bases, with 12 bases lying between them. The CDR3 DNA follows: TGTGCCAGCAGTTCAGGGGACAAGTATGAAAAACTGTTTTTT. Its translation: CASSSGDKYEKLFF.

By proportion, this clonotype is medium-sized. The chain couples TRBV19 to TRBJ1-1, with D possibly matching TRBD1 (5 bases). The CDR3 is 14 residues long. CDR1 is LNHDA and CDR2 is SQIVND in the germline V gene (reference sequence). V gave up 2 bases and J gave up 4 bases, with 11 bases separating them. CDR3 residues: CASSINRFITEAFF. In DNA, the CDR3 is TGTGCCAGTAGTATAAACAGGTTTATCACTGAAGCTTTCTTT.

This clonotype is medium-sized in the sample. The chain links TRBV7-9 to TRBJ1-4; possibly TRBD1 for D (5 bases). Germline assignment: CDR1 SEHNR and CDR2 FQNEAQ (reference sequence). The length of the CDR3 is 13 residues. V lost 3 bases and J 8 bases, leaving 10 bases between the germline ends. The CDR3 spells CASSLVTEEKLFF. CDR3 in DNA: TGTGCCAGCAGCTTGGTGACAGAGGAAAAACTGTTTTTT. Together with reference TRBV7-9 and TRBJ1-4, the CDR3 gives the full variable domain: DTGVSQNPRHKITKRGQNVTFRCDPISEHNRLYWYRQTLGQGPEFLTYFQNEAQLEKSRLLSDRFSAERPKGSFSTLEIQRTEQGDSAMYLCASSLVTEEKLFFGSGTQLSVL.

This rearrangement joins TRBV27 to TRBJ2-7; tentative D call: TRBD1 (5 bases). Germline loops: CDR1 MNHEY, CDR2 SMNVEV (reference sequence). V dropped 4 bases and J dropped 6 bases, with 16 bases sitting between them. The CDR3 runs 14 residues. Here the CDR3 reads CASSSTLGAAEQYF. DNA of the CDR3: TGTGCCAGCAGTTCGACCCTTGGGGCAGCCGAGCAGTACTTC.

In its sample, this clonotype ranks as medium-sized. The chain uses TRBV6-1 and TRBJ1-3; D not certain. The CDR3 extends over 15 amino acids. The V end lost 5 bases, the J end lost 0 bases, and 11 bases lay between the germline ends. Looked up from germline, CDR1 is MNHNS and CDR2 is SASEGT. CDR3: CASSRPQVSGNTIYF. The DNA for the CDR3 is TGTGCCAGCAGTCGTCCTCAGGTCTCTGGAAACACCATATATTTT.

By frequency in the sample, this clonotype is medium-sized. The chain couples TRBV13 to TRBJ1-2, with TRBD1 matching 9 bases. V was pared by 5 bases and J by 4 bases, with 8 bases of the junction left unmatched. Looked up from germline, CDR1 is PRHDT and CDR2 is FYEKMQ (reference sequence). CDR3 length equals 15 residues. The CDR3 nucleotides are TGTGCCAGCAGCGAATCTACAGGGGGCGCCTATGGCTACACCTTC. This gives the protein CASSESTGGAYGYTF.

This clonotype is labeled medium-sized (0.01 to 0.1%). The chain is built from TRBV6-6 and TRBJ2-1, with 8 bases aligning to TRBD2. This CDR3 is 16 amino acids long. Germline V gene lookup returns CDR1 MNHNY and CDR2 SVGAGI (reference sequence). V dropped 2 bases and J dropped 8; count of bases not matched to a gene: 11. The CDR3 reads CASSYGTRTHFDEQFF. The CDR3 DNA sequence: TGTGCCAGCAGTTACGGGACTAGGACGCATTTCGATGAGCAGTTCTTC.

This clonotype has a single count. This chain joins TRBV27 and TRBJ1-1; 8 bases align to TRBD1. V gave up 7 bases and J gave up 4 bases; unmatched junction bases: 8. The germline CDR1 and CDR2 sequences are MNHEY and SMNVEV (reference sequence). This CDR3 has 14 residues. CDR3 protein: CASKQTGVATEAFF. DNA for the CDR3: TGTGCCAGCAAACAGACAGGGGTGGCCACTGAAGCTTTCTTT.

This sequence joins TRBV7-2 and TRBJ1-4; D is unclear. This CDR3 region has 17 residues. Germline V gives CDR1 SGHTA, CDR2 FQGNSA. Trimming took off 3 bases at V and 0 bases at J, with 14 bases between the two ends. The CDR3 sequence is CASSLEVGLATNEKLFF. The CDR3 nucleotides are TGTGCCAGCAGCTTGGAGGTTGGGCTTGCAACTAATGAAAAACTGTTTTTT.

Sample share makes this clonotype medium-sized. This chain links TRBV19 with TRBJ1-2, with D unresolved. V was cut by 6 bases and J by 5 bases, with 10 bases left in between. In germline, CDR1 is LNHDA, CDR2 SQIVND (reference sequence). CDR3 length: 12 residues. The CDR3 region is CASRESLYGYTF. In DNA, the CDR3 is TGTGCCAGTAGAGAATCCCTTTATGGCTACACCTTC. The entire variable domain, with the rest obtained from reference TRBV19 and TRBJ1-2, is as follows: DGGITQSPKYLFRKEGQNVTLSCEQNLNHDAMYWYRQDPGQGLRLIYYSQIVNDFQKGDIAEGYSVSREKKESFPLTVTSAQKNPTAFYLCASRESLYGYTFGSGTRLTVV.

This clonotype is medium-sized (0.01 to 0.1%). The CDR3 sequence is CASSLGVEAFF. The DNA of the CDR3 is TGTGCCAGCAGTTTAGGGGTTGAAGCTTTCTTT. This sequence joins TRBV28 and TRBJ1-1; no definite D call. Trimming took 2 bases from V and 7 from J, leaving 5 bases between them. The germline CDR1 and CDR2 sequences are MDHEN and SYDVKM. The CDR3 sequence is 11 residues long. Variable domain in full (rest from reference TRBV28 and TRBJ1-1): DVKVTQSSRYLVKRTGEKVFLECVQDMDHENMFWYRQDPGLGLRLIYFSYDVKMKEKGDIPEGYSVSREKKERFSLILESASTNQTSMYLCASSLGVEAFFGQGTRLTVV.

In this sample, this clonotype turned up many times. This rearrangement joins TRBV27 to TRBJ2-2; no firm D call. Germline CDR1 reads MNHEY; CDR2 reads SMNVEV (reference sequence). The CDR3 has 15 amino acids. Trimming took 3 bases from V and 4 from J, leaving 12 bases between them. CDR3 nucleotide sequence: TGTGCCAGCAGTTTGCCGACCTCGGGCACCGGGGAGCTGTTTTTT. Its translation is CASSLPTSGTGELFF.

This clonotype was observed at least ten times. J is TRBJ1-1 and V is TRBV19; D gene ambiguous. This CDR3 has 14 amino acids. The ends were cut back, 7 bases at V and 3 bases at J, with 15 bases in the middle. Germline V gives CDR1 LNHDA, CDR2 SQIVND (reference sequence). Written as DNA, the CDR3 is TGTGCCAGTATGGTGGCCCCTTCGGACACTGAAGCTTTCTTT. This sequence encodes CASMVAPSDTEAFF. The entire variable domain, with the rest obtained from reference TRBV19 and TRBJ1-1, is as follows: DGGITQSPKYLFRKEGQNVTLSCEQNLNHDAMYWYRQDPGQGLRLIYYSQIVNDFQKGDIAEGYSVSREKKESFPLTVTSAQKNPTAFYLCASMVAPSDTEAFFGQGTRLTVV.

CDR3 protein: CASRLTRTVGVYEQYF. DNA of the CDR3: TGTGCCAGCAGGTTAACCCGGACAGTCGGAGTATACGAGCAGTACTTC. V gene TRBV5-5 combines with J gene TRBJ2-7; D is possibly TRBD1 (6 bases). The germline V and J ends were trimmed by 5 bases and 4 bases, with 22 bases remaining between them. This CDR3 is built from 16 residues. CDR1 SGHKS and CDR2 YYEKEE come from the germline V gene (reference sequence).